The sequence of this T cell receptor beta chain was determined in a study of shared clonotypes between healthy human individuals. J gave up 5 bases and V 2 bases, and 7 bases lay outside the gene matches. CDR3 length: 16 residues. In germline, CDR1 is SEHNR, CDR2 FQNEAQ (reference sequence). Sequencing used immunoSEQ multiplex PCR; TCRdb keeps in-frame clones, though not all of them. The data hold more than 550,000 clones, with about 90% observed a single time. This clonotype was sampled from a man younger than 35 in good health. Some clones in this sample may be carry-over from other donors' samples. The chain has TRBV7-9 and TRBJ2-3; 10 bases fit TRBD2. Sequenced material: memory CD8+ T cells from PBMCs. The subset is: CD45RO+ cells pooled with CCR7-negative TemRA cells. DNA for the CDR3: TGTGCCAGCAGCTTAAACCTAGCGGGAGTTTTAGATACGCAGTATTTT. Its translation is CASSLNLAGVLDTQYF.